This TCR beta chain comes out of a study of T-cell reconstitution after alpha-beta-depleted transplantation in children. Germline trimming cut 5 bases from V and 0 bases from J; bases unmatched to any gene: 7. Germline V gene lookup returns CDR1 LNHDA and CDR2 SQIVND (reference sequence). The length of the CDR3 is 16 residues. Construction of the TCRbeta library involved unique molecular identifiers. TCRdb re-analysed the PCR reads in MiXCR, keeping a single row per CDR3 protein. The data show over 550,000 distinct CDR3 sequences, with roughly a tenth seen just once and 3.5% to 5% held by the top ten. This clonotype was counted only a few times.

The chain recombines TRBV19 with TRBJ2-3; 8 nucleotides align to TRBD1. This TCR was recovered from a human donor who donated a stem cell graft to a child with acute myeloid leukemia. The sequencing used PBMCs from the stem cell graft donor, collected from the stem cell graft. CDR3 in amino acids: CASSPRTGPSTDTQYF. CDR3 sequence (DNA): TGTGCCAGTAGTCCTCGGACAGGGCCAAGCACAGATACGCAGTATTTT.